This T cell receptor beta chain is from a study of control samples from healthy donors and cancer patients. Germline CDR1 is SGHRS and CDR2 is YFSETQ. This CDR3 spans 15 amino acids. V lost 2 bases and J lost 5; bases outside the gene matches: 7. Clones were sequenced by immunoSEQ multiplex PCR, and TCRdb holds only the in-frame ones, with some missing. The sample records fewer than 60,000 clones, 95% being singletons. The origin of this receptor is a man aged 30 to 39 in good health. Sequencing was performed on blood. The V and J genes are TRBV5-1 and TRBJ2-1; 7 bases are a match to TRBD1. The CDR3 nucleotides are TGCGCCAGCAGCTTATACAGGGGACAGAACAATGAGCAGTTCTTC. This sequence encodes CASSLYRGQNNEQFF.